This TCR beta chain was obtained from a study of T cell repertoires in cytomegalovirus infection. Across the whole study: From public TCR beta signatures came an indication of both CMV infection and matching HLA type. Broader study findings: Clonotypes of TCR beta that were HLA-C-restricted and CMV-specific dominated the ex vivo response. Cumulative frequency of public TCR beta families picked out carriers of CMV plus the relevant HLA.

This clonotype was recorded many times. Its antigen remains unknown. TCRdb ran MiXCR on the reads and lists one entry per CDR3 protein. Seen here are under 350,000 distinct CDR3 sequences, roughly a tenth observed once, and the top ten hold less than 3%. This TCR derives from a human donor in good health (CMV status not recorded). Some clones in this sample may be carry-over from other donors' samples. Sequencing was done on a sample of PBMCs.

CDR3 nucleotide sequence: TGTGCCAGCAGTTACTCGGACGACGCGGACGAGCAGTACTTC. This codes for CASSYSDDADEQYF. The gene calls are TRBV6-2 or TRBV6-3 and TRBJ2-7; D unresolved. Germline CDR1 reads MNHEY; CDR2 reads SVGEGT. The CDR3 sequence is 14 residues long. V shed 0 bases and J shed 5 bases, with 11 bases lying between them.